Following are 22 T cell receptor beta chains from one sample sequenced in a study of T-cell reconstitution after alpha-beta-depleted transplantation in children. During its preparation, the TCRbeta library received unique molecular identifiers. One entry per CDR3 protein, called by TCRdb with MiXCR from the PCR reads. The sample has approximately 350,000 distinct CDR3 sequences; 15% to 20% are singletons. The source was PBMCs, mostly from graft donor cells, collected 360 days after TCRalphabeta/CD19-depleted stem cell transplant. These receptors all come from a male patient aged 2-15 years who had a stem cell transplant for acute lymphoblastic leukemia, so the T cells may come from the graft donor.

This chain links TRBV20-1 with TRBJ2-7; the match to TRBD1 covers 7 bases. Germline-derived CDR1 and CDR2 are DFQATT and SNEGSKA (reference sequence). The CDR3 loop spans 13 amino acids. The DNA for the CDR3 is TGCACCTCGCTAGGGGACAGCTCCTACGAGCAGTACTTC. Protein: CTSLGDSSYEQYF.

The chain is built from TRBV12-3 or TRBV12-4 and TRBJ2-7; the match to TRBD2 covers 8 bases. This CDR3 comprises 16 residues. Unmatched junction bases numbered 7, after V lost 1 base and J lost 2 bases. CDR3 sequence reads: CASSLGAGETPYEQYF. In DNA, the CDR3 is TGTGCCAGCAGTTTAGGAGCGGGAGAGACCCCCTACGAGCAGTACTTC.

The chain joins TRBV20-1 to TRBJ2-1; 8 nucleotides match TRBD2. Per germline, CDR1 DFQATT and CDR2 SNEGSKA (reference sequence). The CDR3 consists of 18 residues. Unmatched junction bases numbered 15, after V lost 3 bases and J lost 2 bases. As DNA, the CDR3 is TGCAGTGCTAGGCGAAGCGGGAGTTTTCGGGCCCCCTACAATGAGCAGTTCTTC. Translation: CSARRSGSFRAPYNEQFF.

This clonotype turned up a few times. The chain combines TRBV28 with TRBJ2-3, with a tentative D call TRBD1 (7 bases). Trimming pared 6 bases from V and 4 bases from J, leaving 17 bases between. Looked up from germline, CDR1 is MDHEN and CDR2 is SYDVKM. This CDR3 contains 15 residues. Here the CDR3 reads CASSPGGLSADTQYF. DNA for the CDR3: TGTGCCAGCAGCCCAGGGGGGTTAAGCGCAGATACGCAGTATTTT.

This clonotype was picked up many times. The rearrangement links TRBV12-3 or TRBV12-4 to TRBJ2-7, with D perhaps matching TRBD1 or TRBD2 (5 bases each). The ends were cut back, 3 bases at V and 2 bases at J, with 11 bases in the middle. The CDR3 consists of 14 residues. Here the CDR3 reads CASSLNRRAYEQYF. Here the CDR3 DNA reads TGTGCCAGCAGTTTGAACAGGCGGGCCTACGAGCAGTACTTC.

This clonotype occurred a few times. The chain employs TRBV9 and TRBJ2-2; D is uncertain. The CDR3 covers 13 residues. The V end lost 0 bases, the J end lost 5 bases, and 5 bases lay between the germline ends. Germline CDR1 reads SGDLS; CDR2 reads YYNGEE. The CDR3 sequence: CASSVEGTGELFF. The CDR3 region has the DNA TGTGCCAGCAGCGTAGAGGGAACCGGGGAGCTGTTTTTT. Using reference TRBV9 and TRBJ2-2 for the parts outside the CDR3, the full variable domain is DSGVTQTPKHLITATGQRVTLRCSPRSGDLSVYWYQQSLDQGLQFLIQYYNGEERAKGNILERFSAQQFPDLHSELNLSSLELGDSALYFCASSVEGTGELFFGEGSRLTVL.

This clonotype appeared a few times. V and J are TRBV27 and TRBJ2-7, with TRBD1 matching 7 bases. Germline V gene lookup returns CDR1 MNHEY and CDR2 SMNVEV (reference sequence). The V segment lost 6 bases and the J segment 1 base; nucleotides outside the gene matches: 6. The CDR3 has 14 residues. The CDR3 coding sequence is TGTGCCAGCAGCCACGGGACAGCGTCCTACGAGCAGTACTTC. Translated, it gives CASSHGTASYEQYF.

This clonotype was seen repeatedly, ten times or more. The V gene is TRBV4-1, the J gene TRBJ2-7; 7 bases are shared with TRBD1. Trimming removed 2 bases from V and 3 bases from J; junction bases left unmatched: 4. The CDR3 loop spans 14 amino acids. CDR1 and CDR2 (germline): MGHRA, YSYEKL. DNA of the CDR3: TGCGCCAGCAGCCAAACAGGGGCCCTCTACGAGCAGTACTTC. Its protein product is CASSQTGALYEQYF.

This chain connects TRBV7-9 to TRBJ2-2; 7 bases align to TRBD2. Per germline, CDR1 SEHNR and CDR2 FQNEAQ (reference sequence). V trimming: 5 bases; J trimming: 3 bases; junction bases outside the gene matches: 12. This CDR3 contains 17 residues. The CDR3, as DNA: TGTGCCAGCAGCCACGCCGCGGGACTAATTTACACCGGGGAGCTGTTTTTT. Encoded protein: CASSHAAGLIYTGELFF.

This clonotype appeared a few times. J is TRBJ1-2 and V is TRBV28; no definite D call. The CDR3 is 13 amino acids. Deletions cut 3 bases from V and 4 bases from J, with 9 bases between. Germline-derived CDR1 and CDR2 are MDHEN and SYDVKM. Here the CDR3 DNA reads TGTGCCAGCAGTTTGCAGAGCCGCTATGGCTACACCTTC. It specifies CASSLQSRYGYTF.

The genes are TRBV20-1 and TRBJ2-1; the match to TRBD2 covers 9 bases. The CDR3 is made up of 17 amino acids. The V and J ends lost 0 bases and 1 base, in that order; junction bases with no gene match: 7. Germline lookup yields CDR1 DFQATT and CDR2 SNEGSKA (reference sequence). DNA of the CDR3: TGCAGTGCTAGAGATGTAAGCGGGAGGTCGTCCTACAATGAGCAGTTCTTC. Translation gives CSARDVSGRSSYNEQFF.

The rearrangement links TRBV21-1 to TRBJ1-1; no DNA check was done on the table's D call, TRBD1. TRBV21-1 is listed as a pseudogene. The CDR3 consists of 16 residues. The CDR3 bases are TGTGCCAGCAGCAAAGTTGATCCAGGGGAAAACACTGAAGCTTTCTTT. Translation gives CASSKVDPGENTEAFF.

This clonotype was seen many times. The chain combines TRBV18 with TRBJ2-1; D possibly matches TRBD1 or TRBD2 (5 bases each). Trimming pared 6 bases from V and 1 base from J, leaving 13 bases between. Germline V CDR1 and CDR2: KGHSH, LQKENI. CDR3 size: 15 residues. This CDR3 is CASSGRDGSYNEQFF. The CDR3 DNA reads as TGTGCCAGCTCGGGCCGGGACGGGTCCTACAATGAGCAGTTCTTC.

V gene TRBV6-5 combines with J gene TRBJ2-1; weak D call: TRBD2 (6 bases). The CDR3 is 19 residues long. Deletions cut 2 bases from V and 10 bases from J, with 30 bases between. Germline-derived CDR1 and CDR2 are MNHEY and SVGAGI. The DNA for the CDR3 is TGTGCCAGCAGTTACGGTTATAGCTGGGAGGAGGGGATAAAAGAAGAGCAGTTCTTC. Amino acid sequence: CASSYGYSWEEGIKEEQFF.

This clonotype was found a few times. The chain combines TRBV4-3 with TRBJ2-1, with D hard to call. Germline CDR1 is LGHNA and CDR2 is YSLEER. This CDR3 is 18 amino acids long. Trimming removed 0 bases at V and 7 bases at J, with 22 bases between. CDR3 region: CASSQDRPGLIMGNEQFF. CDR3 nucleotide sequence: TGCGCCAGCAGCCAAGATCGGCCCGGGCTCATCATGGGGAATGAGCAGTTCTTC.

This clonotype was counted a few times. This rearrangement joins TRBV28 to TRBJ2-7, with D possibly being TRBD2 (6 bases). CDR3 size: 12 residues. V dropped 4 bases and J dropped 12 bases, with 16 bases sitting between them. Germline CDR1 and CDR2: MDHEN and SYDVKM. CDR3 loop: CASSWDFEFVYF. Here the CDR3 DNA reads TGTGCCAGCAGTTGGGACTTTGAGTTTGTGTACTTC.

CDR3 sequence: CASSPDREEQFF. CDR3 coding DNA: TGTGCCAGCAGCCCAGACAGAGAGGAGCAGTTCTTC. The rearrangement uses TRBV9 and TRBJ2-1; the D gene is possibly TRBD1 (5 bases). Deletions cut 4 bases from V and 10 bases from J, with 12 bases between. Germline CDR1 reads SGDLS; CDR2 reads YYNGEE. The CDR3 is made up of 12 amino acids. Drawing the rest from reference TRBV9 and TRBJ2-1, the complete variable domain is DSGVTQTPKHLITATGQRVTLRCSPRSGDLSVYWYQQSLDQGLQFLIQYYNGEERAKGNILERFSAQQFPDLHSELNLSSLELGDSALYFCASSPDREEQFFGPGTRLTVL.

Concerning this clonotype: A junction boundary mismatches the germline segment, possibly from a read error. CDR3 DNA sequence: TGTGCCAGCAGCCAAGGACAGGGGGCGGACACTGAACCTTTCTTT. Translating gives CASSQGQGADTEPFF. The chain employs TRBV4-2 and TRBJ1-1; 10 bases fit TRBD1. The CDR3 has 15 residues. Germline CDR1 is LGHNA and CDR2 is YNFKEQ.

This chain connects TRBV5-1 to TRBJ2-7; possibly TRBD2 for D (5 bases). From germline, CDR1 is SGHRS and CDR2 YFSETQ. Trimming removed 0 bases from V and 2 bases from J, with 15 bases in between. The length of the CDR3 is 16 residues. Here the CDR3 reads CASSLGLKGLTYEQYF. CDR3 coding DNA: TGCGCCAGCAGCTTGGGACTAAAAGGGCTTACCTACGAGCAGTACTTC.

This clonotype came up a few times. CDR3 residues: CASSVASGGELFF. CDR3 in DNA: TGTGCCAGCAGCGTAGCTAGCGGCGGGGAGCTGTTTTTT. The chain couples TRBV9 to TRBJ2-2, with 7 bases identical to TRBD2. The trim removed 0 bases at V and 7 bases at J, leaving 0 bases unmatched. The germline CDR1 and CDR2 sequences are SGDLS and YYNGEE. This CDR3 comprises 13 residues.

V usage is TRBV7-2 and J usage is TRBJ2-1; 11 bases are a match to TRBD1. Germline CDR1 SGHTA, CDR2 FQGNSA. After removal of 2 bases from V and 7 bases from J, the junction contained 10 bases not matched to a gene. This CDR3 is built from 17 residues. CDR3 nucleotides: TGTGCCAGCAGCTTAATTGTCCTCGGGACAGGGGGTAATGAGCAGTTCTTC. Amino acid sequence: CASSLIVLGTGGNEQFF. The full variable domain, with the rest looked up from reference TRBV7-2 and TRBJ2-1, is GAGVSQSPSNKVTEKGKDVELRCDPISGHTALYWYRQSLGQGLEFLIYFQGNSAPDKSGLPSDRFSAERTGGSVSTLTIQRTQQEDSAVYLCASSLIVLGTGGNEQFFGPGTRLTVL.

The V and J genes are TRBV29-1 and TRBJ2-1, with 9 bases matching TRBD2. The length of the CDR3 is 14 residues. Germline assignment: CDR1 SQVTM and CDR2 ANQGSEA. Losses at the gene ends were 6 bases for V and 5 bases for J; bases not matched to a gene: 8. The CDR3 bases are TGCAGCGTGGAATTAGCGGGAGCCAACAATGAGCAGTTCTTC. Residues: CSVELAGANNEQFF.